This TCR beta chain is from a study of OX40 agonist ivuxolimab in advanced cancers. About the study: Each patient was given ivuxolimab into a vein every 2 weeks, at 0.01 to 10 mg/kg.

The V and J ends lost 4 bases and 4 bases respectively, with 11 bases between them. There are 14 residues in the CDR3. Germline CDR1 SGHDN, CDR2 FVKESK. Generated by immunoSEQ multiplex PCR, the TCRdb table keeps only in-frame clones and is missing some. The sample carries roughly 19,000 clones, about 86% recorded once. Findings and limits, study-wide: Among expanded peripheral T cells, antigen specificity went undetermined.

Notes on this clone: The antigen is unknown.

The source material was CD4+ or CD8+ T cells sorted from blood, sampled in a trial of the OX40 agonist ivuxolimab. This TCR came from an adult with an advanced solid tumor such as melanoma, head and neck, liver or kidney cancer. The gene calls are TRBV14 and TRBJ2-1; D uncertain. The CDR3 region is CASSPLLEYNEQFF. CDR3 nucleotide sequence: TGTGCCAGCAGCCCCCTGCTTGAATACAATGAGCAGTTCTTC.